This T cell receptor (beta chain) is from a study of cytomegalovirus exposure and HLA in healthy donors. Study background: The same platform was used for the 110 or so validation repertoires and the roughly 680 first-cohort repertoires, a later analysis reported.

The repertoire was sequenced with immunoSEQ multiplex PCR; TCRdb's copy has only in-frame clones and lacks some. The sample yields some 330,000 clones, 86% seen once. Per the germline V gene, CDR1 is MDHEN and CDR2 is SYDVKM. This CDR3 has 14 residues. V dropped 2 bases and J dropped 3; count of bases not matched to a gene: 2. Study results and limitations: The classifier reportedly diagnosed cytomegalovirus status with high specificity and sensitivity. The listing of 150 to 200 TCR beta chains classed them as cytomegalovirus-associated.

On this clone: What it binds is not known.

The chain joins TRBV28 to TRBJ1-1, with 8 bases identical to TRBD1. The material sequenced was PBMCs. This clonotype was obtained from a woman aged 18-35 years in good health and CMV-seronegative. The CDR3 region is CASSLPQGDTEAFF. The CDR3 DNA reads as TGTGCCAGCAGTTTACCACAGGGGGACACTGAAGCTTTCTTT.